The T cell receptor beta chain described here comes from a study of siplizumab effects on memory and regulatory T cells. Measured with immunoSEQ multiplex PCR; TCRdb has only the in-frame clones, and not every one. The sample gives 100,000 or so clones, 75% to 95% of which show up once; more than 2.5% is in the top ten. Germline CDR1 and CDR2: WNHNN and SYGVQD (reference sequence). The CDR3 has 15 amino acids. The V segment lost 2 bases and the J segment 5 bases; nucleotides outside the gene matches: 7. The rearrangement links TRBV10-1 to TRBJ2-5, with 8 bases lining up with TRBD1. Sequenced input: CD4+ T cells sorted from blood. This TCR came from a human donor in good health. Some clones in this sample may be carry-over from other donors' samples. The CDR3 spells CASSEVSGGKETQYF. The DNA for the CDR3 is TGCGCCAGCAGTGAGGTGTCAGGGGGCAAGGAGACCCAGTACTTC.